The 18 T cell receptor beta chains below were found in one sample sequenced in a study of low-dose radiotherapy and immunotherapy resistance in tumors. Documented time point: before trial treatment. Both TCRalpha and TCRbeta chains were reverse transcribed with V-gene-specific primers. TCR amplification ran 15 to 25 PCR cycles using constant-region and V-primer adapter primers. TCRdb recomputed calls from the reads with MiXCR, one row per CDR3 protein. The sample records some 57,000 distinct CDR3 sequences, around 25% being singletons. The specimen was PBMCs, collected before treatment. The source of these receptors is a male donor with prostate cancer.

The table lists this clonotype with many counts. The genes are TRBV20-1 and TRBJ1-5; 8 nucleotides agree with TRBD1. The J segment lost 1 base and the V segment lost 4 bases, leaving 3 bases of the junction unmatched. CDR3 length equals 14 residues. Germline CDR1 DFQATT, CDR2 SNEGSKA (reference sequence). CDR3 in amino acids: CSATGGSSNQPQHF. Here the CDR3 DNA reads TGCAGTGCTACAGGGGGCTCAAGCAATCAGCCCCAGCATTTT.

The sample holds many counts of this clonotype. The junction and the germline gene differ at one end; a read error may be behind it. This rearrangement joins TRBV5-1 to TRBJ2-7, with D maybe TRBD1 (5 bases). This CDR3 spans 14 amino acids. Germline V lookup: CDR1 SGHRS, CDR2 YFSETQ. CDR3 amino acids: CASSLDRPSQTPNF. The CDR3, as DNA: TGCGCCAGCAGCTTAGACAGACCCTCGCAAACCCCTAACTTC. Variable domain in full (rest from reference TRBV5-1 and TRBJ2-7): KAGVTQTPRYLIKTRGQQVTLSCSPISGHRSVSWYQQTPGQGLQFLFEYFSETQRNKGNFPGRFSGRQFSNSRSEMNVSTLELGDSALYLCASSLDRPSQTPNFGPGTRLTVT.

CDR3: CASSEGGGYTDTQYF. In DNA form, the CDR3 reads TGTGCCAGCAGTGAAGGTGGCGGCTACACAGATACGCAGTATTTT. The chain employs TRBV6-1 and TRBJ2-3; D uncertain. The ends were cut back, 1 base at V and 2 bases at J, with 10 bases in the middle. Germline-derived CDR1 and CDR2 are MNHNS and SASEGT. This CDR3 is built from 15 residues.

The chain is built from TRBV5-1 and TRBJ2-7; 8 bases agree with TRBD1. CDR1 is SGHRS and CDR2 is YFSETQ in the germline V gene. The CDR3 contains 17 residues. J was trimmed by 4 bases and V by 4 bases; bases with no gene match: 16. CDR3 sequence reads: CASSPLGEGQGLYEQYF. The CDR3 DNA reads TGCGCCAGCAGCCCCCTGGGAGAAGGACAGGGTCTTTACGAGCAGTACTTC.

The chain employs TRBV5-1 and TRBJ1-4; D gene unclear. The ends were cut back, 0 bases at V and 7 bases at J, with 13 bases in the middle. Germline CDR1 reads SGHRS; CDR2 reads YFSETQ. The CDR3 loop spans 15 amino acids. The CDR3 DNA sequence: TGCGCCAGCAGCTTGGCGGTCGGTCTTGGTGAAAAACTGTTTTTT. Translation: CASSLAVGLGEKLFF.

For this clonotype: A single base is all that separates this from a far larger clone, so a read error is likely. This rearrangement joins TRBV5-1 to TRBJ2-7, with TRBD2 matching 8 bases. The CDR3 totals 15 residues. After removal of 6 bases from V and 7 bases from J, the junction contained 15 bases not matched to a gene. From germline, CDR1 is SGHRS and CDR2 YFSETQ. CDR3 protein: CASKVGSGSGNEQYF. DNA of the CDR3: TGCGCCAGCAAGGTAGGCAGCGGGAGTGGCAATGAGCAGTACTTC.

Turning to this clonotype: The CDR3 end shows no conserved phenylalanine or tryptophan, and so a read error is likely. The limits of the CDR3 on the DNA are not certain, so only TCRdb's listed CDR3 is given. The genes are TRBV5-3 and TRBJ2-7; the listed D gene, TRBD2, was not tested against the DNA. TRBV5-3 is classed as an ORF, of uncertain function. The CDR3 extends over 14 residues, inclusive of both ends. CDR3 sequence reads: CASSWARRGGEHYY.

This clonotype was found many times. V is TRBV10-3 and J is TRBJ1-5; D is ambiguous. This CDR3 region has 14 residues. Per the germline V gene, CDR1 is ENHRY and CDR2 is SYGVKD. The V gene lost 3 bases and the J gene lost 1 base, with 7 bases spanning the gap. CDR3: CAISDGPSNQPQHF. The DNA for the CDR3 is TGTGCCATCAGTGACGGACCAAGCAATCAGCCCCAGCATTTT.

There are many counts of this clonotype. V usage is TRBV20-1 and J usage is TRBJ2-1, with TRBD2 identical over 7 bases. Per germline, CDR1 DFQATT and CDR2 SNEGSKA (reference sequence). CDR3 length: 14 amino acids. V gave up 6 bases and J gave up 7 bases; unmatched junction bases: 12. CDR3 residues: CSAHGQVGGNEQFF. The CDR3 DNA reads as TGCAGTGCCCACGGACAAGTGGGGGGGAATGAGCAGTTCTTC.

The genes are TRBV9 and TRBJ1-2; D is unclear. The CDR3 is made up of 14 amino acids. Trimming removed 0 bases at V and 4 bases at J, with 10 bases between. Germline V gene lookup returns CDR1 SGDLS and CDR2 YYNGEE. The CDR3 region is CASSVEEGLYGYTF. The CDR3 DNA is TGTGCCAGCAGCGTAGAGGAGGGCCTCTATGGCTACACCTTC.

Only a few counts were recorded for this clonotype. V usage is TRBV11-2 and J usage is TRBJ2-7; 11 bases fit TRBD1. The ends lost 3 bases at V and 9 bases at J; junction bases unmatched: 1. The CDR3 totals 12 residues. Germline CDR1 and CDR2: SGHAT and FQNNGV. DNA of the CDR3: TGTGCCAGCAGCTTTGGACAGGGGGCGCAGTACTTC. It specifies CASSFGQGAQYF.

This clonotype was seen ten or more times. V is TRBV23-1 and J is TRBJ2-5, with D maybe TRBD2 (7 bases). TRBV23-1 is an open reading frame, and its role is uncertain. The V and J ends lost 2 bases and 6 bases respectively, with 31 bases between them. This CDR3 has 20 residues. Here the CDR3 reads CASSQSREVEAGAGEKTQYF. The CDR3 bases are TGCGCCAGCAGTCAAAGTAGAGAGGTTGAGGCGGGGGCCGGCGAGAAGACCCAGTACTTC.

Of note for this clonotype: It is likely a read error: a sequence one base away is far more abundant. The CDR3: CASSLDLGFPGTETQYF. Written as DNA, the CDR3 is TGTGCCAGCAGCTTGGACCTGGGATTCCCAGGGACGGAGACCCAGTACTTC. The genes are TRBV5-5 and TRBJ2-5; D may correspond to TRBD1 or TRBD2 (5 bases each). Trimming took off 0 bases at V and 5 bases at J, with 20 bases between the two ends. The CDR3 covers 17 residues. Germline CDR1 SGHKS, CDR2 YYEKEE (reference sequence). Variable domain in full (rest from reference TRBV5-5 and TRBJ2-5): DAGVTQSPTHLIKTRGQQVTLRCSPISGHKSVSWYQQVLGQGPQFIFQYYEKEERGRGNFPDRFSARQFPNYSSELNVNALLLGDSALYLCASSLDLGFPGTETQYFGPGTRLLVL.

This clonotype was recorded at least ten times. The V call is TRBV4-1, the J call TRBJ2-7; D is perhaps TRBD2 (6 bases). Germline CDR1 MGHRA, CDR2 YSYEKL. V was trimmed by 0 bases and J by 0 bases, leaving 12 bases between them. This CDR3 has 16 amino acids. In DNA, the CDR3 is TGCGCCAGCAGCCAAGATTTTGGAGGGAGCTCCTACGAGCAGTACTTC. Its translation is CASSQDFGGSSYEQYF.

This clonotype was seen at least ten times. The genes are TRBV28 and TRBJ2-3; 9 positions agree with TRBD2. This CDR3 region has 16 residues. Germline values: CDR1 MDHEN, CDR2 SYDVKM. The junction had 5 bases not matched to a gene; V was cut back by 3 bases and J by 1 base. The CDR3: CASSLAGGRGTDTQYF. Written as DNA, the CDR3 is TGTGCCAGCAGTTTGGCGGGGGGGCGAGGCACAGATACGCAGTATTTT.

This clonotype was detected ten times or more. The chain carries TRBV28 and TRBJ1-5; no firm D call. V lost 5 bases and J lost 3, with 14 bases in between. The CDR3 length is 15 residues. Per germline, CDR1 MDHEN and CDR2 SYDVKM. CDR3 residues: CASSPTPGYNQPQHF. As DNA, the CDR3 is TGTGCCAGCAGTCCCACTCCAGGCTACAATCAGCCCCAGCATTTT.

This clonotype was counted between two and nine times. The chain couples TRBV5-1 to TRBJ1-1; TRBD1 might be the D (6 bases). CDR1 and CDR2 (germline): SGHRS, YFSETQ. Trimming took off 1 base at V and 4 bases at J, with 11 bases between the two ends. This CDR3 has 14 amino acids. CDR3 loop: CASSLWGARTEAFF. CDR3 coding DNA: TGCGCCAGCAGCTTGTGGGGGGCACGCACTGAAGCTTTCTTT.

Ten or more counts support this clonotype. The rearrangement uses TRBV20-1 and TRBJ1-5, with 8 bases aligning to TRBD1. Trimming cost V 4 bases and J 6 bases; bases outside gene matches: 8. The CDR3 consists of 14 residues. Germline V gene lookup returns CDR1 DFQATT and CDR2 SNEGSKA (reference sequence). CDR3 sequence (DNA): TGCAGTGCTATCGACAGGGGCGTCGGTCAGCCCCAGCATTTT. Encoded protein: CSAIDRGVGQPQHF.